This entry lists 5 T cell receptor beta chains sequenced from one sample in a study of T-cell memory formation after mild COVID-19. Via MiXCR, TCRdb re-called the 5' RACE reads, giving one row per CDR3 protein. The table lists approximately 200,000 distinct CDR3 sequences, approximately 16% of them singletons. Sequenced material: PBMCs or a T cell subset sorted from them (not recorded which). The origin of the receptors is an adult woman who had mild COVID-19 (a few samples of this study predate the infection). Cell type and time point are not known.

The chain links TRBV5-5 to TRBJ2-5; D unresolved. The V end lost 4 bases, the J end lost 5 bases, and 12 bases lay between the germline ends. The V gene's germline CDR1 is SGHKS and CDR2 YYEKEE (reference sequence). The CDR3 is made up of 13 amino acids. The CDR3 protein is CASSPDLRETQYF. In DNA, the CDR3 is TGTGCCAGCAGCCCGGACCTCCGGGAGACCCAGTACTTC.

This chain joins TRBV20-1 and TRBJ1-1, with D hard to call. V lost 3 bases, J lost 0 bases, and 11 bases lay in between. The CDR3 length is 14 residues. In germline, CDR1 is DFQATT, CDR2 SNEGSKA (reference sequence). The CDR3 DNA is TGCAGTGCTAGTCGTGGCTCCGTGAACACTGAAGCTTTCTTT. Its translation is CSASRGSVNTEAFF.

The J gene is TRBJ2-2, the V gene TRBV24-1, with D maybe TRBD2 (6 bases). Looked up from germline, CDR1 is KGHDR and CDR2 is SFDVKD. There are 14 residues in the CDR3. V shed 1 base and J shed 6 bases, with 8 bases lying between them. The CDR3 spells CATSDLGRPGELFF. The CDR3 region has the DNA TGTGCCACCAGTGATTTAGGGAGGCCCGGGGAGCTGTTTTTT.

This clonotype has a handful of counts. The chain has TRBV5-1 and TRBJ1-5; 11 bases are shared with TRBD1. Germline-derived CDR1 and CDR2 are SGHRS and YFSETQ. After removal of 4 bases from V and 6 bases from J, the junction contained 3 bases not matched to a gene. The CDR3 runs 14 residues. The CDR3 DNA sequence: TGCGCCAGCAGCGCCGGGACAGGGGGTCAGCCCCAGCATTTT. Amino acids: CASSAGTGGQPQHF.

The chain combines TRBV14 with TRBJ2-7; TRBD2 matches 7 bases. The CDR3 has 14 residues. CDR1 and CDR2 (germline): SGHDN, FVKESK. V lost 5 bases to trimming and J lost 0 bases; unmatched junction nucleotides: 4. The DNA of the CDR3 is TGTGCCAGCAGCGGTTGCGGGAGCTCCTACGAGCAGTACTTC. It yields the protein CASSGCGSSYEQYF.